This T cell receptor (beta chain) is drawn from a study of OX40 agonist ivuxolimab in advanced cancers. The repertoire was sequenced with immunoSEQ multiplex PCR; TCRdb's copy has only in-frame clones and lacks some. The sample includes about 100,000 clones, roughly 80% of them seen just once. The CDR3 is 17 amino acids. The trim removed 0 bases at V and 7 bases at J, leaving 12 bases unmatched. Germline assignment: CDR1 LGHNA and CDR2 YNFKEQ. The TCR was taken from an adult with an advanced solid tumor such as melanoma, head and neck, liver or kidney cancer. The sample here was CD4+ or CD8+ T cells sorted from blood, taken in a trial of the OX40 agonist ivuxolimab. The chain has TRBV4-2 and TRBJ2-7; 10 bases are a match to TRBD2. The CDR3 DNA reads as TGTGCCAGCAGCCAAGATCAGCGAGGTACTAGCGGGGATGAGCAGTACTTC. Residues: CASSQDQRGTSGDEQYF.